This is a list of T cell receptor beta chains from one sample in a study of blood T cell repertoires in COVID-19. Sequencing used immunoSEQ multiplex PCR; TCRdb keeps in-frame clones, though not all of them. Of 400,000 to 450,000 clones in the sample, about nine tenths were seen once. The sequenced sample consisted of peripheral blood. These receptors originate from a woman aged 30 to 39 with active or convalescent COVID-19. The CDR3 runs from the conserved cysteine through the conserved F or W. The order of the fields is D gene, J gene, V gene, clone size, CDR3 protein, CDR3 DNA. The D gene is left open where the match is weak. Size tells how often a clone was seen (once, few, many) or the class of an expanded clone, and some rows leave it out.

TRBD2	TRBJ2-1	TRBV11-2	-	CASSLDPLAGDLDPNEQFF	TGTGCCAGCAGCTTAGATCCCCTAGCGGGAGACCTAGACCCGAATGAGCAGTTCTTC
-	TRBJ1-4	TRBV19	-	CASNDNREKLFF	TGTGCCAGTAACGATAACAGGGAAAAACTGTTTTTT
-	TRBJ2-7	TRBV5-1	-	CASSPSGWVQYF	TGCGCCAGCAGCCCCTCGGGGTGGGTGCAGTACTTC
-	TRBJ2-5	TRBV4-2	-	CASSEAQETQYF	TGTGCCAGCAGCGAGGCCCAAGAGACCCAGTACTTC
-	TRBJ2-7	TRBV5-4	once	CASSLGVGAYEQYF	TGTGCCAGCAGCTTGGGGGTAGGAGCCTACGAGCAGTACTTC
TRBD2	TRBJ2-2	TRBV7-6	-	CASSLPSGSFTGELFF	TGTGCCAGCAGCTTACCTAGCGGGAGCTTTACCGGGGAGCTGTTTTTT
-	TRBJ2-7	TRBV24-1	-	CATSGAYEQYF	TGTGCCACCAGTGGAGCATACGAGCAGTACTTC
-	TRBJ1-5	TRBV19	-	CASHYGGNRYDQPQHF	TGTGCCAGCCATTATGGGGGGAACCGGTACGATCAGCCCCAGCATTTT
TRBD2	TRBJ2-7	TRBV19	-	CASSNPGGSSYEQYF	TGTGCCAGTAGTAACCCCGGGGGGAGCTCCTACGAGCAGTACTTC
TRBD1	TRBJ2-2	TRBV2	-	CASRRDRGNTGELFF	TGTGCCAGCCGACGGGACAGGGGAAACACCGGGGAGCTGTTTTTT
TRBD1	TRBJ2-2	TRBV10-2	-	CASRQGSGELFF	TGCGCCAGTAGACAGGGTAGCGGGGAGCTGTTTTTT
-	TRBJ1-2	TRBV18	few	CASSPTRAGENYGYTF	TGTGCCAGCTCACCTACCCGGGCAGGGGAGAACTATGGCTACACCTTC
-	TRBJ2-2	TRBV3-1/TRBV3-2	-	CASSLNTNTGELFF	TGTGCCAGCAGTCTAAATACGAACACCGGGGAGCTGTTTTTT
-	TRBJ1-1	TRBV6-5	few	CASTMAGGPEAFF	TGTGCCAGCACTATGGCGGGGGGCCCTGAAGCTTTCTTT
-	TRBJ1-4	TRBV2	-	CASSGEKLFF	TGTGCCAGCTCAGGAGAAAAACTGTTTTTT
TRBD2	TRBJ2-1	TRBV3-1/TRBV3-2	-	CASSWGLAGGYEQFF	TGTGCCAGCAGCTGGGGACTAGCGGGGGGATATGAGCAGTTCTTC
TRBD2	TRBJ2-2	TRBV7-2	-	CASSSPFGSGDNTGELFF	TGTGCCAGCAGCTCCCCCTTTGGTAGCGGGGATAACACCGGGGAGCTGTTTTTT
TRBD1	TRBJ1-2	TRBV4-1	-	CASSQDRGVYGYTF	TGCGCCAGCAGCCAAGACAGGGGGGTCTATGGCTACACCTTC
-	TRBJ1-3	TRBV6-6	-	CASSEDGSSGNTIYF	TGTGCCAGCAGTGAGGACGGGAGCTCTGGAAACACCATATATTTT
-	TRBJ1-2	TRBV27	-	CASSHRGAGDGYTF	TGTGCCAGCAGTCACCGCGGGGCTGGGGATGGCTACACCTTC
TRBD2	TRBJ2-1	TRBV7-6	-	CASSLAGTSGNNEQFF	TGTGCCAGCAGCTTGGCCGGGACTAGCGGGAACAATGAGCAGTTCTTC
TRBD1	TRBJ1-1	TRBV18	-	CASSLNRGNTEAFF	TGTGCCAGCTCACTCAACAGGGGGAACACTGAAGCTTTCTTT
TRBD1	TRBJ1-1	TRBV2	-	CASSERVISGQGASTEAFF	TGTGCCAGCAGTGAAAGAGTGATTTCGGGACAGGGGGCTTCCACTGAAGCTTTCTTT
TRBD1	TRBJ1-1	TRBV6-4	-	CASTPQGASREAFF	TGTGCCAGTACCCCCCAGGGGGCCTCTCGGGAAGCTTTCTTT
TRBD1	TRBJ1-1	TRBV3-1/TRBV3-2	-	CASSQRTGFWNTEAFF	TGTGCCAGCAGCCAAAGGACAGGGTTTTGGAACACTGAAGCTTTCTTT
-	TRBJ1-2	TRBV27	-	CAVGDGGTRGYTF	TGTGCTGTAGGGGATGGCGGGACGAGGGGCTACACCTTC
TRBD1	TRBJ1-1	TRBV9	-	CASTGGLMNTEAFF	TGTGCCAGCACAGGGGGCTTGATGAACACTGAAGCTTTCTTT
TRBD2	TRBJ2-5	TRBV6-6	-	CASRPLTSVQETQYF	TGTGCCAGCAGACCCCTGACTAGCGTCCAAGAGACCCAGTACTTC
TRBD1	TRBJ1-4	TRBV5-6	-	CASSRTGPNEKLFF	TGTGCCAGCAGCCGGACAGGGCCTAATGAAAAACTGTTTTTT
TRBD1	TRBJ1-5	TRBV15	-	CATSRTGKNQPQHF	TGTGCCACCAGCAGGACAGGGAAGAATCAGCCCCAGCATTTT
-	TRBJ1-1	TRBV30	-	CAWSVRFQGNTEAFF	TGTGCCTGGAGTGTAAGGTTTCAGGGGAACACTGAAGCTTTCTTT